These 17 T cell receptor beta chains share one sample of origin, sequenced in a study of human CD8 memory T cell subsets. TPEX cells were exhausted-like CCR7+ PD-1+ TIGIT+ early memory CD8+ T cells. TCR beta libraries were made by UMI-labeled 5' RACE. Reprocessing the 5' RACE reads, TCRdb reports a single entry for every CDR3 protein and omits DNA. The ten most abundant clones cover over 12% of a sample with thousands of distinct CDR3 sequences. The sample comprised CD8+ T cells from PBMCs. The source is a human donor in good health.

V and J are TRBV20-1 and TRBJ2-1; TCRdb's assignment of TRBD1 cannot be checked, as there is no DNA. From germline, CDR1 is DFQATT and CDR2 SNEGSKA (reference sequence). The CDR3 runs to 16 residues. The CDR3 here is CSARDHHNGGDSEQFF.

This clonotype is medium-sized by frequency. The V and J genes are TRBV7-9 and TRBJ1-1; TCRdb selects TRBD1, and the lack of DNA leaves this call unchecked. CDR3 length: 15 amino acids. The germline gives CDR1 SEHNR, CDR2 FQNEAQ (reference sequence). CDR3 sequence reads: CASSIGGAGGTEAFF.

The CDR3 reads CASSPQYSNQPQHF. The gene calls are TRBV7-9 and TRBJ1-5. Germline V lookup: CDR1 SEHNR, CDR2 FQNEAQ (reference sequence). There are 14 residues in the CDR3.

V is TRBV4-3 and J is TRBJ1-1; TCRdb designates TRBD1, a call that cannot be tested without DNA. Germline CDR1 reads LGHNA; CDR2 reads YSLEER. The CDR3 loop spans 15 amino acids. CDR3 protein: CASSQDRTGRTEAFF.

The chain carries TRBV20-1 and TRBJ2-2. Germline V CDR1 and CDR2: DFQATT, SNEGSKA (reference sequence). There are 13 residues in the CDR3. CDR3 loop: CSARDLHTGELFF.

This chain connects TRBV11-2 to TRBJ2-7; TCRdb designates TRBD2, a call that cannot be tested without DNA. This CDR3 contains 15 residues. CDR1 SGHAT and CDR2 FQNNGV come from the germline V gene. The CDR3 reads CASSFRSGDAYEQYF. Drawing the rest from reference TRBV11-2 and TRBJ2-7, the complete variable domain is EAGVAQSPRYKIIEKRQSVAFWCNPISGHATLYWYQQILGQGPKLLIQFQNNGVVDDSQLPKDRFSAERLKGVDSTLKIQPAKLEDSAVYLCASSFRSGDAYEQYFGPGTRLTVT.

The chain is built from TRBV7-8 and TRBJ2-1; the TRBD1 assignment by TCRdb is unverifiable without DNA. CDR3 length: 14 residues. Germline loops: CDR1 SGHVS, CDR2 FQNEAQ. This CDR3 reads CASSLTGGAYEQFF.

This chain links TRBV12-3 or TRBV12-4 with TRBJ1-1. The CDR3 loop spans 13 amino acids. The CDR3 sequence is CASSPPSHTEAFF.

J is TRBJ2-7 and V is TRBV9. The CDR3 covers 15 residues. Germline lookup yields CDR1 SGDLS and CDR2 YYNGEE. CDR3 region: CASSVEGSLPYEQYF. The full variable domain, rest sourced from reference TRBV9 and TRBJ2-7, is DSGVTQTPKHLITATGQRVTLRCSPRSGDLSVYWYQQSLDQGLQFLIQYYNGEERAKGNILERFSAQQFPDLHSELNLSSLELGDSALYFCASSVEGSLPYEQYFGPGTRLTVT.

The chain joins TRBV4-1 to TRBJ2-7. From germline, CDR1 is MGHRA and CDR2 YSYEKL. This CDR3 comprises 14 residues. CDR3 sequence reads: CASSQDNLGYEQYF.

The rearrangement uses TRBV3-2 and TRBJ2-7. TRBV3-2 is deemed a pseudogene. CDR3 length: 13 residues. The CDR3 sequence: CASSLPRLYEQYF.

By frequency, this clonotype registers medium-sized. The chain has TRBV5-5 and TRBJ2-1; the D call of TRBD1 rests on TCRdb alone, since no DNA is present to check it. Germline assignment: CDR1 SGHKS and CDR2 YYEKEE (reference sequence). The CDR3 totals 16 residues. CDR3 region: CASSLVAGTSYNEQFF.

The CDR3 is CASSQDPAMRSYEQYF. The J gene is TRBJ2-7, the V gene TRBV4-3. The length of the CDR3 is 16 residues. Germline V gene lookup returns CDR1 LGHNA and CDR2 YSLEER.

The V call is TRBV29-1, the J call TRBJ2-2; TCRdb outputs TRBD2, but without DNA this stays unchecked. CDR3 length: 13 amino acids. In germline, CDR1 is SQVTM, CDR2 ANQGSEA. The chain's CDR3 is CSVGTTNTGELFF.

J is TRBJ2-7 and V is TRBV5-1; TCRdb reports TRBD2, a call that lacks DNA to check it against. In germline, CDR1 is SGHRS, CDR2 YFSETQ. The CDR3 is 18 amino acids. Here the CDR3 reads CASSLAPQGLASSYEQYF.

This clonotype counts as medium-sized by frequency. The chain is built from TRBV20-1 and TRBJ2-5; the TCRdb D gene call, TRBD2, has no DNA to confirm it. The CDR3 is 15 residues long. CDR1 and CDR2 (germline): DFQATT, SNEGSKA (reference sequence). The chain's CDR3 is CSAGIRLAGEETQYF.

The CDR3 spells CASSLWSSGSRTNEQFF. The V call is TRBV28, the J call TRBJ2-1; TCRdb proposes TRBD2, but this gene call is untestable without DNA. Looked up from germline, CDR1 is MDHEN and CDR2 is SYDVKM. The CDR3 runs 17 residues.